One sample yielded the 21 T cell receptor beta chains listed below, sequenced in a study of metastatic and nonmetastatic thyroid tumors. TCRdb re-called the PCR reads with MiXCR. The sample gives 30,000 to 35,000 clones, about a sixth of which show up once; around 3.1% is in the top ten. Not a single patient had been given any form of treatment at any point before undergoing thyroid surgery. Sequencing was carried out using blood. The receptors were gathered from a female donor with papillary thyroid cancer or a benign thyroid nodule (not recorded which). Some clones in this sample may be carry-over from other donors' samples.

This clone was recorded at least ten times. The gene calls are TRBV7-2 and TRBJ2-1; D unresolved. Germline V gives CDR1 SGHTA, CDR2 FQGNSA. The CDR3 covers 13 residues. V was cut by 1 base and J by 7 bases, with 8 bases left in between. The CDR3 bases are TGTGCCAGCAGCTTAGGGCGCCCTAATGAGCAGTTCTTC. It translates to CASSLGRPNEQFF.

This clone was counted ten times or more. This chain uses TRBV3-1 with TRBJ2-6; 12 positions agree with TRBD2. CDR3 length equals 20 residues. The germline CDR1 and CDR2 sequences are LGHDT and YNNKEL (reference sequence). Trimming took 3 bases from V and 0 from J; bases not matched to a gene: 9. The chain's CDR3 is CASSHGGLAGGSSGANVLTF. The CDR3 region has the DNA TGTGCCAGCAGCCATGGGGGTCTAGCGGGAGGGAGCTCTGGGGCCAACGTCCTGACTTTC.

The gene calls are TRBV30 and TRBJ2-7; 8 bases line up with TRBD1. Germline CDR1 and CDR2: GTSNPN and SVGIG (reference sequence). The CDR3 consists of 15 residues. The V gene end was trimmed by 7 bases and the J gene end by 4 bases; junction bases not matched to a gene: 15. For the CDR3, the DNA is TGTGCCTATAGTTCGCCGGGACAGGTAAAATACGAGCAGTACTTC. This translates into CAYSSPGQVKYEQYF.

The sample holds many counts of this clone. It may be a read error: a sequence one base away is much more abundant. The missing conserved phenylalanine or tryptophan at the end of this CDR3 makes a read error likely. This chain connects TRBV6-1 to TRBJ2-7; D not certain. Germline CDR1 is MNHNS and CDR2 is SASEGT. With 5 bases removed from V and 9 bases from J, the gap between germline ends came to 17 bases. This CDR3 contains 13 residues. In DNA, the CDR3 is TGTGCCAGCAGTCTTGGTCCGGACCGCGGGCAGTACCTC. This gives the protein CASSLGPDRGQYL.

This clone has ten or more counts. The identical CDR3 is also encoded by other nucleotide sequences in the sample. The CDR3 bases are TGCAGTGCTAGTTTGAGTTTTGCTGGATCTAGCACAGATACGCAGTATTTT. Translation gives CSASLSFAGSSTDTQYF. The rearrangement joins TRBV20-1 to TRBJ2-3, with D unresolved. The CDR3 runs to 17 residues. Germline values: CDR1 DFQATT, CDR2 SNEGSKA (reference sequence). V lost 3 bases and J lost 0, with 19 bases in between.

On this clone itself: A read error may explain this, as a much larger clone is one base away. The identical CDR3 is also encoded by other nucleotide sequences in the sample. This sequence joins TRBV29-1 and TRBJ2-7, with D perhaps TRBD1 (6 bases). Trimming removed 4 bases at V and 5 bases at J, with 12 bases between. The CDR3 is 12 amino acids. Germline V gives CDR1 SQVTM, CDR2 ANQGSEA. The CDR3 coding sequence is TGCAGCGTTGGAGGGGGAGCGAACGAGCAGTACTTC. It codes for CSVGGGANEQYF.

This clone is medium-sized within its sample. The chain couples TRBV20-1 to TRBJ2-7; a possible D gene is TRBD2 (6 bases). V was clipped by 0 bases and J by 5 bases, with 14 bases between them. The CDR3 sequence is 14 residues long. The germline V gene has CDR1 DFQATT and CDR2 SNEGSKA (reference sequence). The CDR3: CSARDLGEAHEQYF. CDR3 sequence (DNA): TGCAGTGCTAGAGATCTAGGGGAGGCCCACGAGCAGTACTTC.

This clone was observed at least ten times. V usage is TRBV12-3 or TRBV12-4 and J usage is TRBJ2-2; D is undetermined. The length of the CDR3 is 15 residues. The ends were cut back, 5 bases at V and 1 base at J, with 11 bases in the middle. The DNA for the CDR3 is TGTGCCAGCAGTCCCCAGTCTCTGAACACCGGGGAGCTGTTTTTT. It is translated as CASSPQSLNTGELFF.

This clone has at least ten counts. The chain recombines TRBV6-1 with TRBJ2-6, with 12 bases identical to TRBD1. J gave up 4 bases and V 5 bases, and 6 bases lay outside the gene matches. This CDR3 has 17 amino acids. Per germline, CDR1 MNHNS and CDR2 SASEGT. Here the CDR3 reads CASSPGQGAHGANVLTF. In DNA, the CDR3 is TGTGCCAGCAGTCCGGGACAGGGGGCTCACGGGGCCAACGTCCTGACTTTC.

This clone was recorded a few times. One end of the junction does not line up with germline, which may come from a read error. Other DNA sequences in this sample translate to the same CDR3. V gene TRBV27 combines with J gene TRBJ1-2, with D possibly TRBD1 on 6 matching bases. The CDR3 extends over 14 amino acids. The germline V gene has CDR1 MNHEY and CDR2 SMNVEV (reference sequence). CDR3 coding DNA: TGTGCCAGCAGCCGCCGGGACAACCTATATGGATACACATTC. Protein: CASSRRDNLYGYTF.

The chain joins TRBV5-1 to TRBJ1-1, with 8 bases identical to TRBD1. The CDR3 contains 14 residues. The junction had 6 bases not matched to a gene; V was cut back by 4 bases and J by 4 bases. CDR1 SGHRS and CDR2 YFSETQ come from the germline V gene. CDR3 DNA sequence: TGCGCCAGCAGCCCCGGACAGGGCGCCACTGAAGCTTTCTTT. The encoded protein is CASSPGQGATEAFF.

This clone has ten or more counts. The CDR3 bases are TGTGCCAGCTCTGGGTCGGCTGGAAACACCATATATTTT. This sequence encodes CASSGSAGNTIYF. This chain connects TRBV9 to TRBJ1-3; D gene uncertain. This CDR3 region has 13 residues. Trimming cost V 7 bases and J 2 bases, with 10 bases left between them. Germline V CDR1 and CDR2: SGDLS, YYNGEE.

This clone was observed at least ten times. This chain uses TRBV5-1 with TRBJ2-2; D remains unclear. The germline gives CDR1 SGHRS, CDR2 YFSETQ. Deletions cut 7 bases from V and 6 bases from J, with 10 bases between. The CDR3 spans 12 residues. Here the CDR3 DNA reads TGCGCCAGCCAGAATAGCCCCGGGGAGCTGTTTTTT. As protein: CASQNSPGELFF.

This clone appeared a few times. A much larger clone lies a single base off, so this may be a read error. The chain carries TRBV20-1 and TRBJ1-5; a weak D match, TRBD1 (6 bases). The CDR3 consists of 13 residues. Germline CDR1 reads DFQATT; CDR2 reads SNEGSKA (reference sequence). Trimming took 6 bases from V and 6 from J, leaving 15 bases between them. Written as DNA, the CDR3 is TGCAGTGCGAAGTCGGGGGCGGGTCAGCCCCAGCATTTT. Its translation is CSAKSGAGQPQHF.

At least ten counts were recorded for this clone. This rearrangement joins TRBV24-1 to TRBJ2-3; D is possibly TRBD2 (6 bases). Germline CDR1 reads KGHDR; CDR2 reads SFDVKD. CDR3 length: 15 residues. Between the trimmed V and J ends, which lost 3 bases and 2 bases, there was a span of 11 bases. CDR3 protein: CATSDKGLSTDTQYF. The CDR3 DNA follows: TGTGCCACCAGTGATAAGGGACTCTCCACAGATACGCAGTATTTT.

In its sample, this clone was seen a few times. The chain uses TRBV6-1 and TRBJ1-2; tentative D call: TRBD1 (5 bases). Trimming stripped 3 bases from V and 1 base from J, with 15 bases between. This CDR3 is built from 16 residues. CDR1 and CDR2 from the germline V gene are MNHNS and SASEGT. The CDR3 DNA sequence: TGTGCCAGCAGTGATCCAAGGGGACGACTTAACTATGGCTACACCTTC. This sequence encodes CASSDPRGRLNYGYTF.

The chain couples TRBV20-1 to TRBJ2-7; no clear D gene. The CDR3 has 12 residues. Germline assignment: CDR1 DFQATT and CDR2 SNEGSKA (reference sequence). Trimming left V 2 bases short and J 4 bases short, with 9 bases between. The CDR3 protein is CSARPREYEQYF. The CDR3 DNA reads as TGCAGTGCTAGACCTCGAGAGTACGAGCAGTACTTC.

This clone was detected many times. V is TRBV10-2 and J is TRBJ1-1; D uncertain. Trimming stripped 2 bases from V and 1 base from J, with 8 bases between. Germline CDR1 reads WSHSY; CDR2 reads SAAADI. This CDR3 is built from 14 residues. The CDR3 sequence is CASSERQPNTEAFF. CDR3 nucleotides: TGCGCCAGCAGTGAGAGGCAGCCGAACACTGAAGCTTTCTTT.

To note about this clone: The CDR3 does not close with the conserved phenylalanine or tryptophan, likely indicating a read error. The chain links TRBV30 to TRBJ2-3; 8 nucleotides agree with TRBD1. Losses at the gene ends were 3 bases for V and 6 bases for J; bases not matched to a gene: 11. Germline V gives CDR1 GTSNPN, CDR2 SVGIG (reference sequence). This CDR3 contains 15 residues. The CDR3 DNA is TGTGCCTGGAGCCGCCCAGGGGGCTCGGGTGATACGCAGTATCTT. Its protein is CAWSRPGGSGDTQYL.

This clone occurred many times. V usage is TRBV2 and J usage is TRBJ2-1, with D possibly matching TRBD2 (6 bases). The germline gives CDR1 SNHLY, CDR2 FYNNEI. Trimming pared 4 bases from V and 0 bases from J, leaving 10 bases between. This CDR3 comprises 15 residues. The CDR3 sequence: CASSVGGSSYNEQFF. CDR3 bases: TGTGCCAGCAGTGTTGGGGGGAGCTCCTACAATGAGCAGTTCTTC. Full variable domain (rest looked up from reference TRBV2 and TRBJ2-1): EPEVTQTPSHQVTQMGQEVILRCVPISNHLYFYWYRQILGQKVEFLVSFYNNEISEKSEIFDDQFSVERPDGSNFTLKIRSTKLEDSAMYFCASSVGGSSYNEQFFGPGTRLTVL.

At least ten counts were recorded for this clone. The chain uses TRBV3-1 and TRBJ2-7, with D maybe TRBD2 (6 bases). This CDR3 region has 14 residues. Germline loops: CDR1 LGHDT, CDR2 YNNKEL (reference sequence). The V end lost 4 bases, the J end lost 5 bases, and 15 bases lay between the germline ends. For the CDR3, the DNA is TGTGCCAGCAGCCCCACTATGTGGGGGGACGAGCAGTACTTC. It translates to CASSPTMWGDEQYF.